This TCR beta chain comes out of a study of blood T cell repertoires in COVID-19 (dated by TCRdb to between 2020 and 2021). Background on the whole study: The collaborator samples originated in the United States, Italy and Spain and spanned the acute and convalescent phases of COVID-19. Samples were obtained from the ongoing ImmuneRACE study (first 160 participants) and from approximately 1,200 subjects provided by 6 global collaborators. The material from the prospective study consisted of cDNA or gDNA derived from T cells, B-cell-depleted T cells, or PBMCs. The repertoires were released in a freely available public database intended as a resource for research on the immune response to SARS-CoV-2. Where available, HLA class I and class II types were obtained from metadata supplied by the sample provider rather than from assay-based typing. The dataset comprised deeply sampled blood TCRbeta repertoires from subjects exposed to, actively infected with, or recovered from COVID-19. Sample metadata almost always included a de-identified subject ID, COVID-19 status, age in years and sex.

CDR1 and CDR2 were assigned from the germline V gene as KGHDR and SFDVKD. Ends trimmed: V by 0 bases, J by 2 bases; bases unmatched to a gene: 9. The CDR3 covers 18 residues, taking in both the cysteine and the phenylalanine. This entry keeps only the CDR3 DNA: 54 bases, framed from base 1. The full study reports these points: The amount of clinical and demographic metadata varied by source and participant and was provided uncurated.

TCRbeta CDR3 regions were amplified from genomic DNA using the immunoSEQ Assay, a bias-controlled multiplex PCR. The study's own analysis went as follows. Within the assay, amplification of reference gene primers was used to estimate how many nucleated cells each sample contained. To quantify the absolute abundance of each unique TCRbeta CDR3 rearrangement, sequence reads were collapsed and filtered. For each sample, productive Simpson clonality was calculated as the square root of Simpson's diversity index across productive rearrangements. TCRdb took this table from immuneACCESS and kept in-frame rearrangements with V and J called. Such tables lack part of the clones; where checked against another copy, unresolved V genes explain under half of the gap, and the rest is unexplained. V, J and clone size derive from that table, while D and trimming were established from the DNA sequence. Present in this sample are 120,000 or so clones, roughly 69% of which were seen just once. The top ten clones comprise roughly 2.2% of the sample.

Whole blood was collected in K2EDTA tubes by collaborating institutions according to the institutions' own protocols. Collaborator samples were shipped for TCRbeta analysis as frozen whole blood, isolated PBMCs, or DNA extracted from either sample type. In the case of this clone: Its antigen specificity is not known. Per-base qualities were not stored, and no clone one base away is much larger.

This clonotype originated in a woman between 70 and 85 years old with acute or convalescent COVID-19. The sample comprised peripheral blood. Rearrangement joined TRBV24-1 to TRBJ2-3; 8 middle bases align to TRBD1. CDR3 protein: CATSDLRTGQTSTDTQYF. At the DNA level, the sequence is TGTGCCACCAGTGATTTGCGGACAGGGCAGACTTCCACAGATACGCAGTATTTT.